The 29 T cell receptor beta chains reported below all come from one sample, sequenced in a study of T cell changes during pregnancy in multiple sclerosis. Only in-frame clones appear in the TCRdb table, and some are missing; sequencing was by immunoSEQ multiplex PCR. The sample includes approximately 44,000 clones, 80% to 95% of them seen just once. The specimen comprised CD4+ T cells from peripheral blood mononuclear cells, sampled before pregnancy. Every receptor here comes from a female donor with multiple sclerosis, enrolled in a pregnancy study.

This rearrangement joins TRBV2 to TRBJ1-2; no firm D call. V was shortened by 1 base and J by 4 bases, with 7 bases between the two germline ends. Germline V lookup: CDR1 SNHLY, CDR2 FYNNEI. This CDR3 has 13 amino acids. The CDR3 region is CASSEGQFYGYTF. The DNA of the CDR3 is TGTGCCAGCAGTGAAGGGCAGTTCTATGGCTACACCTTC.

The chain has TRBV7-2 and TRBJ1-2; D is unclear. The CDR3 spans 14 residues. V lost 7 bases, J lost 2 bases, and 14 bases lay in between. Germline V gives CDR1 SGHTA, CDR2 FQGNSA. The CDR3 is CASTLTPGNYGYTF. The CDR3 DNA follows: TGTGCCAGCACGCTAACACCGGGAAACTATGGCTACACCTTC.

This clone was seen a handful of times. The CDR3: CAWSPDRDYEQYF. The DNA of the CDR3 is TGTGCCTGGAGTCCCGACAGAGACTACGAGCAGTACTTC. The V and J genes are TRBV30 and TRBJ2-7, with a possible D match to TRBD1 (5 bases). Trimming removed 2 bases at V and 3 bases at J, with 11 bases between. This CDR3 has 13 residues. From germline, CDR1 is GTSNPN and CDR2 SVGIG (reference sequence). Together with reference TRBV30 and TRBJ2-7, the CDR3 gives the full variable domain: SQTIHQWPATLVQPVGSPLSLECTVEGTSNPNLYWYRQAAGRGLQLLFYSVGIGQISSEVPQNLSASRPQDRQFILSSKKLLLSDSGFYLCAWSPDRDYEQYFGPGTRLTVT.

The chain recombines TRBV5-4 with TRBJ2-2; 9 bases are shared with TRBD2. Germline V gene lookup returns CDR1 SGHNT and CDR2 YYREEE (reference sequence). With 0 bases clipped from V and 6 bases from J, the junction kept 9 bases outside the gene matches. The CDR3 is made up of 17 amino acids. CDR3 protein: CASSLVSWRGGPGELFF. CDR3 coding DNA: TGTGCCAGCAGCTTGGTTTCTTGGCGGGGGGGCCCCGGGGAGCTGTTTTTT.

The chain couples TRBV27 to TRBJ2-3, with D perhaps TRBD2 (6 bases). Germline CDR1 MNHEY, CDR2 SMNVEV (reference sequence). CDR3 size: 14 residues. Deletions cut 2 bases from V and 1 base from J, with 7 bases between. The CDR3 DNA is TGTGCCAGCAGTTTAGCGGGGCGCACAGATACGCAGTATTTT. Protein: CASSLAGRTDTQYF.

The J gene is TRBJ2-2, the V gene TRBV29-1; TRBD2 might be the D (5 bases). Germline V gene sequence: CDR1 SQVTM, CDR2 ANQGSEA. This CDR3 spans 15 amino acids. V was trimmed by 5 bases and J by 1 base, leaving 14 bases between them. In DNA form, the CDR3 reads TGCAGCGTTCGACGCCGGACTGTGAACACCGGGGAGCTGTTTTTT. It codes for CSVRRRTVNTGELFF.

The gene calls are TRBV9 and TRBJ2-3, with 7 bases matching TRBD1. This CDR3 has 15 residues. J was trimmed by 2 bases and V by 4 bases; bases with no gene match: 7. Germline loops: CDR1 SGDLS, CDR2 YYNGEE. The CDR3 region has the DNA TGTGCCAGCAGCACATGGGACAGACACACAGATACGCAGTATTTT. Encoded protein: CASSTWDRHTDTQYF.

The chain recombines TRBV30 with TRBJ1-5, with D maybe TRBD1 (5 bases). The V and J ends lost 3 bases and 2 bases respectively, with 20 bases between them. Germline values: CDR1 GTSNPN, CDR2 SVGIG (reference sequence). This CDR3 comprises 17 residues. This CDR3 reads CAWSRPGGRGGNQPQHF. DNA for the CDR3: TGTGCCTGGAGCAGGCCAGGAGGCCGGGGGGGCAATCAGCCCCAGCATTTT.

The chain carries TRBV19 and TRBJ1-2, with D perhaps TRBD1 (6 bases). Looked up from germline, CDR1 is LNHDA and CDR2 is SQIVND (reference sequence). This CDR3 has 13 residues. V shed 6 bases and J shed 1 base, with 9 bases lying between them. CDR3 nucleotides: TGTGCCAGTAGCTGGACAGATAACTATGGCTACACCTTC. Translated, it gives CASSWTDNYGYTF.

To note about this clone: Other DNA sequences of this sample code for an identical CDR3. V usage is TRBV7-2 and J usage is TRBJ1-1; D is perhaps TRBD1 (5 bases). This CDR3 region has 13 residues. Trimming removed 3 bases at V and 1 base at J, with 6 bases between. CDR1 is SGHTA, CDR2 FQGNSA, per germline. CDR3 residues: CASSFQGNTEAFF. The DNA for the CDR3 is TGTGCCAGCAGCTTTCAGGGGAACACTGAAGCTTTCTTT.

The chain carries TRBV7-2 and TRBJ2-2; 8 nucleotides agree with TRBD2. Germline V gene sequence: CDR1 SGHTA, CDR2 FQGNSA. V dropped 0 bases and J dropped 1; count of bases not matched to a gene: 1. The CDR3 length is 16 residues. The CDR3 nucleotides read TGTGCCAGCAGCTTAGCGGCGGGAGGGAACACCGGGGAGCTGTTTTTT. Residues: CASSLAAGGNTGELFF.

The table lists this clone with a few counts. This rearrangement joins TRBV15 to TRBJ1-2, with D possibly TRBD1 on 6 matching bases. Germline loops: CDR1 LNHNV, CDR2 YYDKDF (reference sequence). This CDR3 is built from 16 residues. Trimming left V 1 base short and J 2 bases short, with 14 bases between. The CDR3 nucleotides are TGTGCCACCAGCAGAGGGACAGCCCCCGGCAACTATGGCTACACCTTC. As protein: CATSRGTAPGNYGYTF.

In nucleotides, the CDR3 is TGTGCCATCAGAGGGGATCGACAGCCCCAGCATTTT. Its translation: CAIRGDRQPQHF. The J gene is TRBJ1-5, the V gene TRBV10-3, with D tentatively TRBD1 (5 bases). This CDR3 region has 12 residues. V lost 6 bases, J lost 7 bases, and 10 bases lay in between. Germline CDR1 reads ENHRY; CDR2 reads SYGVKD.

The rearrangement uses TRBV28 and TRBJ1-2, with TRBD1 matching 7 bases. CDR3 length: 15 residues. The germline V gene has CDR1 MDHEN and CDR2 SYDVKM. V shed 4 bases, J shed 7 bases, and the junction held 12 bases outside the gene matches. The CDR3 spells CASSSPGQERGGYTF. The CDR3 DNA is TGTGCCAGCAGTTCTCCAGGACAGGAAAGAGGTGGCTACACCTTC.

The chain joins TRBV5-4 to TRBJ2-3, with TRBD2 matching over 11 bases. Germline V lookup: CDR1 SGHNT, CDR2 YYREEE (reference sequence). After removal of 0 bases from V and 2 bases from J, the junction contained 8 bases not matched to a gene. This CDR3 region has 18 residues. The CDR3 DNA reads TGTGCCAGCAGCTTGGAACTAGCGGGAGTCACCTACACAGATACGCAGTATTTT. It yields the protein CASSLELAGVTYTDTQYF.

The rearrangement joins TRBV4-2 to TRBJ2-5; no definite D call. Trimming stripped 0 bases from V and 2 bases from J, with 10 bases between. Germline V gene sequence: CDR1 LGHNA, CDR2 YNFKEQ. There are 15 residues in the CDR3. Here the CDR3 reads CASSQDENGQETQYF. CDR3 sequence (DNA): TGTGCCAGCAGCCAAGATGAGAACGGTCAAGAGACCCAGTACTTC.

This chain links TRBV5-1 with TRBJ2-7, with 10 bases lining up with TRBD2. Trimming removed 0 bases from V and 2 bases from J; junction bases left unmatched: 5. Germline loops: CDR1 SGHRS, CDR2 YFSETQ. The CDR3 is made up of 16 amino acids. This CDR3 reads CASSLEASGSPYEQYF. CDR3 sequence (DNA): TGCGCCAGCAGCTTGGAGGCTAGCGGGAGCCCCTACGAGCAGTACTTC.

This clone was found once. The rearrangement links TRBV7-5 to TRBJ2-3; the table's D call, TRBD2, has no DNA check behind it. TRBV7-5 is deemed a pseudogene. This CDR3 spans 16 amino acids. In nucleotides, the CDR3 is TGTGTCAGAAGCCTCCCCGGCCGTCGACGGGCAGATACGCAGTATTTT. Residues: CVRSLPGRRRADTQYF.

The chain employs TRBV4-1 and TRBJ2-1, with TRBD1 matching 9 bases. V shed 5 bases and J 4 bases; nucleotides not matched to a gene: 9. This CDR3 is built from 16 residues. Germline values: CDR1 MGHRA, CDR2 YSYEKL. CDR3 sequence (DNA): TGCGCCAGCAGCACACAGGGGGCTAGGTCGTACAATGAGCAGTTCTTC. Protein product: CASSTQGARSYNEQFF.

CDR3 residues: CASSFLGGVSETQYF. The CDR3 DNA sequence: TGTGCCAGCAGTTTCCTAGGGGGAGTGTCAGAGACCCAGTACTTC. The rearrangement joins TRBV6-6 to TRBJ2-5; D may be TRBD1 (6 bases). The V end lost 4 bases, the J end lost 4 bases, and 16 bases lay between the germline ends. The CDR3 has 15 residues. Germline lookup yields CDR1 MNHNY and CDR2 SVGAGI (reference sequence).

The V gene is TRBV6-6, the J gene TRBJ2-3, with D possibly being TRBD2 (6 bases). Germline CDR1 is MNHNY and CDR2 is SVGAGI (reference sequence). The length of the CDR3 is 15 residues. The ends were cut back, 10 bases at V and 0 bases at J, with 17 bases in the middle. As DNA, the CDR3 is TGTGCCACGACCCGGGACTTCGCTAGCACAGATACGCAGTATTTT. This codes for CATTRDFASTDTQYF.

The chain couples TRBV27 to TRBJ1-6, with TRBD1 matching 7 bases. The CDR3 consists of 16 residues. Germline CDR1 MNHEY, CDR2 SMNVEV (reference sequence). Trimming took 4 bases from V and 13 from J; bases not matched to a gene: 16. CDR3: CASSSASGQSFHPLHF. The DNA of the CDR3 is TGTGCCAGCAGTTCAGCTTCGGGACAGTCTTTTCACCCCCTCCACTTT.

This chain joins TRBV4-2 and TRBJ1-1, with D possibly being TRBD1 (5 bases). The CDR3 spans 15 residues. V lost 3 bases to trimming and J lost 7 bases, with 18 bases between them. Germline V gene lookup returns CDR1 LGHNA and CDR2 YNFKEQ. DNA of the CDR3: TGTGCCAGCAGCCAGGAAATCGGGCGTGACAGTGAAGCTTTCTTT. Translating gives CASSQEIGRDSEAFF.

The genes are TRBV5-4 and TRBJ2-5, with 14 bases fitting TRBD2. Losses at the gene ends were 2 bases for V and 5 bases for J; bases not matched to a gene: 2. The CDR3 contains 15 residues. CDR1 and CDR2 from the germline V gene are SGHNT and YYREEE (reference sequence). For the CDR3, the DNA is TGTGCCAGCAGCTTCAGGACTAGCGGGGGGGAGACCCAGTACTTC. It translates to CASSFRTSGGETQYF.

The rearrangement uses TRBV5-1 and TRBJ2-2; possible D gene TRBD2, 5 bases. CDR3 length: 16 amino acids. Trimming pared 1 base from V and 2 bases from J, leaving 12 bases between. Germline CDR1 SGHRS, CDR2 YFSETQ. The CDR3 here is CASSLNPRGNTGELFF. The CDR3 region has the DNA TGCGCCAGCAGCTTGAATCCCCGGGGTAACACCGGGGAGCTGTTTTTT.

This clone was detected once. The chain recombines TRBV9 with TRBJ2-2, with D unclear. The CDR3 length is 14 residues. Germline lookup yields CDR1 SGDLS and CDR2 YYNGEE. The V end was cut by 0 bases, the J end by 5 bases, with 8 bases between. This CDR3 reads CASSVGPGTGELFF. CDR3 coding DNA: TGTGCCAGCAGCGTAGGGCCCGGGACCGGGGAGCTGTTTTTT.

This clone was recorded only once. The genes are TRBV2 and TRBJ2-7; D possibly corresponds to TRBD2 (6 bases). In germline, CDR1 is SNHLY, CDR2 FYNNEI. The CDR3 extends over 12 amino acids. The V end lost 8 bases, the J end lost 0 bases, and 8 bases lay between the germline ends. This CDR3 reads CASGGDSYEQYF. In DNA, the CDR3 is TGTGCCAGCGGAGGGGACTCCTACGAGCAGTACTTC.

The table lists this clone with a few counts. The rearrangement links TRBV5-1 to TRBJ1-4; 8 bases fit TRBD1. Germline V gives CDR1 SGHRS, CDR2 YFSETQ. Germline trimming cut 7 bases from V and 5 bases from J; bases unmatched to any gene: 7. The CDR3 has 14 amino acids. The CDR3 coding sequence is TGCGCCAGCGGCACAGGGGGTTCGAATGAAAAACTGTTTTTT. The encoded protein is CASGTGGSNEKLFF.

V and J are TRBV5-1 and TRBJ1-3, with D uncertain. Germline assignment: CDR1 SGHRS and CDR2 YFSETQ. With 0 bases removed from V and 1 base from J, the gap between germline ends came to 8 bases. The CDR3 consists of 15 residues. The CDR3 protein is CASSLDPGSGNTIYF. The DNA for the CDR3 is TGCGCCAGCAGCTTGGACCCGGGTTCTGGAAACACCATATATTTT.